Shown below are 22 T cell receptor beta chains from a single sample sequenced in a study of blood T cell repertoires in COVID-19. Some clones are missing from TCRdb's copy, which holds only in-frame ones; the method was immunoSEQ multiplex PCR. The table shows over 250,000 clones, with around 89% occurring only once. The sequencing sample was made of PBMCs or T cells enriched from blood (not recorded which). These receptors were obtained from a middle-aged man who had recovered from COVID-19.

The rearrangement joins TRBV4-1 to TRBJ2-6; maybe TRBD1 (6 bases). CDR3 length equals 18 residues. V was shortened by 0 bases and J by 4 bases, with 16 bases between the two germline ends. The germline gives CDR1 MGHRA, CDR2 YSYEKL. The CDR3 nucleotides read TGCGCCAGCAGCCAAGATGCCCCCCCAGGGGTCGGGGCCAACGTCCTGACTTTC. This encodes CASSQDAPPGVGANVLTF.

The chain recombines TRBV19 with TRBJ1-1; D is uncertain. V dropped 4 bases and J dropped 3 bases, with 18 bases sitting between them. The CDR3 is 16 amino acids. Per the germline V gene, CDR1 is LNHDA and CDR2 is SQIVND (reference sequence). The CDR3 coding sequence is TGTGCCAGTAGTACTAACCGCGTGACCAGCGACACTGAAGCTTTCTTT. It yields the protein CASSTNRVTSDTEAFF.

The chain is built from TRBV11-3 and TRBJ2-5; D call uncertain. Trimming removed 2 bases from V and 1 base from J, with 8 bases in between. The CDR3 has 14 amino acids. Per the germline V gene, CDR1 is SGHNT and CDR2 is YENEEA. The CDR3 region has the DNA TGTGCCAGCAGCTTACCCCAGATCCAAGAGACCCAGTACTTC. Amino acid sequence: CASSLPQIQETQYF.

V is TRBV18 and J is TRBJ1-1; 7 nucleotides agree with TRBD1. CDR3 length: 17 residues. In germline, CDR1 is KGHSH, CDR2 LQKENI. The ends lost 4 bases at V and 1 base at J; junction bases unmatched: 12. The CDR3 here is CASSLDRVRAQNTEAFF. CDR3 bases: TGTGCCAGCTCACTCGACAGGGTAAGAGCCCAGAACACTGAAGCTTTCTTT.

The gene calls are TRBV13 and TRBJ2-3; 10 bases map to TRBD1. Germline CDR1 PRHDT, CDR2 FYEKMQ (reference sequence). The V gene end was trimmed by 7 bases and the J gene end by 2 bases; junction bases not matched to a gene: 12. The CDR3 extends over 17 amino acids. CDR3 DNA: TGTGCCAGCATCCCAGTTTCGGACAGGGGGGACACAGATACGCAGTATTTT. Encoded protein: CASIPVSDRGDTDTQYF.

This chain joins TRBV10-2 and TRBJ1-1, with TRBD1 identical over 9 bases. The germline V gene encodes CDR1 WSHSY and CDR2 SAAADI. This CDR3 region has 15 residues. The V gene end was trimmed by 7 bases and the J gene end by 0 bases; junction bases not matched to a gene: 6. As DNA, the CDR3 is TGCGCCAGCAACAGGGACAGGGCTATGAACACTGAAGCTTTCTTT. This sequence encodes CASNRDRAMNTEAFF.

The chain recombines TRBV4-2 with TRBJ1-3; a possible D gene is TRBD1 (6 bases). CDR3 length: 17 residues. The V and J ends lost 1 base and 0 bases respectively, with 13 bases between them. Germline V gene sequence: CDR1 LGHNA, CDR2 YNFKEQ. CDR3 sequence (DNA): TGTGCCAGCAGCCAAGGACAGGCCGTCAACTCTGGAAACACCATATATTTT. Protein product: CASSQGQAVNSGNTIYF.

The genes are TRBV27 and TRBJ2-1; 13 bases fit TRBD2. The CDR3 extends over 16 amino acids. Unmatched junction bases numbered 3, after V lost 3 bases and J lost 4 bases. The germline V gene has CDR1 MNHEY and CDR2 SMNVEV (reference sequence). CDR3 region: CASSLTSGGSYNEQFF. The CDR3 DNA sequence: TGTGCCAGCAGTTTGACTAGCGGGGGGTCTTACAATGAGCAGTTCTTC.

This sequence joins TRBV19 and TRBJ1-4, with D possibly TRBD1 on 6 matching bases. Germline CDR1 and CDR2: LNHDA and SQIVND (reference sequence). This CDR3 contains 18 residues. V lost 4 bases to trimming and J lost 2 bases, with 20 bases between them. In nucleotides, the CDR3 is TGTGCCAGTAGTAAAAGACAGGACACCTTCGGGACTAATGAAAAACTGTTTTTT. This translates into CASSKRQDTFGTNEKLFF.

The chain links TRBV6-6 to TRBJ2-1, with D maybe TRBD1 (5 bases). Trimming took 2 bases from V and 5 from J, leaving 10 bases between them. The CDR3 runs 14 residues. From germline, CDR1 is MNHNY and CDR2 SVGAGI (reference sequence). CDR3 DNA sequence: TGTGCCAGCAGTTACACAGGCTTTAACAATGAGCAGTTCTTC. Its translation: CASSYTGFNNEQFF.

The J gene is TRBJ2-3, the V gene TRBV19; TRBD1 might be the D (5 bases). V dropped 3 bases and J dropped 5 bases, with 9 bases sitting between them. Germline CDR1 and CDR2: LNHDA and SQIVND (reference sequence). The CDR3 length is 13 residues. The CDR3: CASSILGLDTQYF. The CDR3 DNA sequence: TGTGCCAGTAGTATCCTGGGGCTAGATACGCAGTATTTT.

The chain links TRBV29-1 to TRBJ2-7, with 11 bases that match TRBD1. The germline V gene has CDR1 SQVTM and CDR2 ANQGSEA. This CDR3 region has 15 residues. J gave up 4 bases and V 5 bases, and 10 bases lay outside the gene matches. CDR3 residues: CSVYPGGTGGYEQYF. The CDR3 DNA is TGCAGCGTTTACCCCGGAGGGACAGGGGGTTACGAGCAGTACTTC.

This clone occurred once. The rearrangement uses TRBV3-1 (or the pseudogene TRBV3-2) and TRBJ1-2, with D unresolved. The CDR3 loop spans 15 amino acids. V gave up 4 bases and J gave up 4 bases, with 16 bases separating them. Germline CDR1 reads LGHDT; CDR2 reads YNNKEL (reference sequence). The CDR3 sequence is CASSPRLGAPYGYTF. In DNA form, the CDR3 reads TGTGCCAGCAGCCCCCGTTTGGGAGCCCCCTATGGCTACACCTTC.

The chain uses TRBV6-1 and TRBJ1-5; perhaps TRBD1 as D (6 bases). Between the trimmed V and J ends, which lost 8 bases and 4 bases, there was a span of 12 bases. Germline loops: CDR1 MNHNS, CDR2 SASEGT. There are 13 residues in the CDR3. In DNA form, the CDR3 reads TGTGCCAGCGTGGCAGGGGTAAATCAGCCCCAGCATTTT. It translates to CASVAGVNQPQHF.

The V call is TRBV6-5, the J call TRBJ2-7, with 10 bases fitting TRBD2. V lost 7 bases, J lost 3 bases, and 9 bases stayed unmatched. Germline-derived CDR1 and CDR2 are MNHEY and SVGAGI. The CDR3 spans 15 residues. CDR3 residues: CASTDSGRNYYEQYF. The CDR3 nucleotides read TGTGCCAGCACCGATAGCGGGAGGAATTACTACGAGCAGTACTTC.

This CDR3 reads CASSIGGLAGRTGELFF. DNA for the CDR3: TGTGCCAGTAGTATAGGAGGACTAGCGGGAAGGACCGGGGAGCTGTTTTTT. The chain carries TRBV19 and TRBJ2-2; 12 bases align to TRBD2. With 1 base clipped from V and 5 bases from J, the junction kept 5 bases outside the gene matches. Germline values: CDR1 LNHDA, CDR2 SQIVND (reference sequence). The CDR3 contains 17 residues.

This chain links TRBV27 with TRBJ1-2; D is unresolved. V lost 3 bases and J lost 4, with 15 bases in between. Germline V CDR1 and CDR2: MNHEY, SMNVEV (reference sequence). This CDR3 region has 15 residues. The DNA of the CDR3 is TGTGCCAGCAGTTTTCAACAGCCCGGTACCTATGGCTACACCTTC. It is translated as CASSFQQPGTYGYTF.

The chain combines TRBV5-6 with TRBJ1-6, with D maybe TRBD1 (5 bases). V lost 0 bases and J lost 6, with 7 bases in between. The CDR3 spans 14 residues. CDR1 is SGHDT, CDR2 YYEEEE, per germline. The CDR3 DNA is TGTGCCAGCAGCTTGGAACAGGTTAATTCACCCCTCCACTTT. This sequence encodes CASSLEQVNSPLHF.

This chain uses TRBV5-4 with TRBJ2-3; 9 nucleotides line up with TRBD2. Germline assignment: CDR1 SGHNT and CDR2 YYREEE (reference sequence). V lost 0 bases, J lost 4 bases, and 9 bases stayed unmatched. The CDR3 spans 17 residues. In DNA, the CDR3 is TGTGCCAGCAGCTTGGACCTCGCGGGGGGGAGGGCAGATACGCAGTATTTT. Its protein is CASSLDLAGGRADTQYF.

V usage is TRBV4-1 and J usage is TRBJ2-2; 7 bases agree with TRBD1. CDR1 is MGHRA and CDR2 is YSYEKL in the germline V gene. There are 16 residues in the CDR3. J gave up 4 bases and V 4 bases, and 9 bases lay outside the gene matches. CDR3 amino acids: CASSPMQQGITGELFF. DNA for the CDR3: TGCGCCAGCAGCCCGATGCAACAGGGGATCACCGGGGAGCTGTTTTTT.

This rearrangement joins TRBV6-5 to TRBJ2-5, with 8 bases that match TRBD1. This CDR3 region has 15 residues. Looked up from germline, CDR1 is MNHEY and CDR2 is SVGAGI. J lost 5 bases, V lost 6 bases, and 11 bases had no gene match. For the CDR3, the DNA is TGTGCCAGCAGCCCCGACAGGGGTCTTCGGGAGACCCAGTACTTC. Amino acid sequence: CASSPDRGLRETQYF.

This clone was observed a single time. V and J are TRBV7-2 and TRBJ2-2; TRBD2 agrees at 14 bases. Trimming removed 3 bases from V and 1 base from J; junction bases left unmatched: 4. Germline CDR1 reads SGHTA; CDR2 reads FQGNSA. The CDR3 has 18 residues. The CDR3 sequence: CASSFNGLAGGNTGELFF. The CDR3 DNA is TGTGCCAGCAGCTTTAACGGACTAGCGGGGGGGAACACCGGGGAGCTGTTTTTT.